Described below is a single T cell receptor (beta chain) sequence and its context. The target antigen is unknown. The V gene end was trimmed by 0 bases and the J gene end by 8 bases; junction bases not matched to a gene: 5. This CDR3 region has 15 residues. Germline lookup yields CDR1 SGHDT and CDR2 YYEEEE. TCRdb redid the calling of the 5' RACE reads with MiXCR, one entry per CDR3 protein. The sample has around 500,000 distinct CDR3 sequences, 15% to 20% seen once. The data belong to a study of T-cell memory formation after mild COVID-19. Background on the study: Largely, the TCR clusters proved donor specific.

Study-level points and caveats: Memory sampled before infection contained some responding clones, suggesting cross-reactive memory joined. CD8+ contracting clones occupied EMRA, while CD4+ ones occupied mainly CM and EM.

Source material: PBMCs or a T cell subset sorted from them (not recorded which). This TCR was sampled from an adult woman who had mild COVID-19 (a few samples of this study predate the infection). Cell type and time point are not known. The V and J genes are TRBV5-6 and TRBJ2-1; 10 bases match TRBD1. The CDR3 DNA is TGTGCCAGCAGCTTGGGACAGGGGGCGAACCATGAGCAGTTCTTC. Amino acids: CASSLGQGANHEQFF.